The 22 T cell receptor beta chains presented below share a single source sample, sequenced in a study of cytomegalovirus exposure and HLA in healthy donors. Primers for the PCR totalled 60 Vbeta and 13 Jbeta. Here immunoSEQ multiplex PCR was the method, and the copy in TCRdb shows in-frame clones only, minus some. The table has over 150,000 clones, 70% to 85% seen once. The sequenced sample consisted of PBMCs. The receptors derive from a man between 18 and 35 years old in good health and CMV-seronegative.

This chain uses TRBV28 with TRBJ2-1; maybe TRBD2 (7 bases). Deletions cut 7 bases from V and 10 bases from J, with 20 bases between. Germline CDR1 is MDHEN and CDR2 is SYDVKM. CDR3 length: 14 residues. CDR3 bases: TGTGCCAGCATCCAAGGGGGAGGGTCTCTGGAGCAGTTCTTC. This sequence encodes CASIQGGGSLEQFF.

The table lists this clone with a few counts. The chain recombines TRBV7-9 with TRBJ1-4, with 8 bases identical to TRBD1. The CDR3 covers 16 residues. Germline values: CDR1 SEHNR, CDR2 FQNEAQ (reference sequence). V was clipped by 2 bases and J by 7 bases; unmatched bases: 9. The CDR3 nucleotides read TGTGCCAGCAGCTTACAATTCGGACAGGGTGTTGAAAAACTGTTTTTT. Protein product: CASSLQFGQGVEKLFF.

This clone was observed a few times. The V gene is TRBV29-1, the J gene TRBJ2-2; D ambiguous. Per germline, CDR1 SQVTM and CDR2 ANQGSEA. The CDR3 totals 14 residues. V was shortened by 4 bases and J by 4 bases, with 13 bases between the two germline ends. The chain's CDR3 is CSVGPVPPTGELFF. The CDR3, as DNA: TGCAGCGTTGGCCCGGTTCCCCCCACCGGGGAGCTGTTTTTT.

This chain links TRBV9 with TRBJ1-1, with a tentative D call TRBD1 (5 bases). Deletions cut 3 bases from V and 4 bases from J, with 10 bases between. The germline V gene has CDR1 SGDLS and CDR2 YYNGEE. This CDR3 contains 13 residues. CDR3 sequence reads: CASSAGGVTEAFF. The CDR3 coding sequence is TGTGCCAGCAGCGCCGGGGGGGTCACTGAAGCTTTCTTT.

About this clone: The junction does not match germline at one end; this may be a read error. This chain uses TRBV7-9 with TRBJ2-7, with 7 nucleotides matching TRBD1. Germline CDR1 and CDR2: SEHNR and FQNEAQ (reference sequence). The CDR3 extends over 12 amino acids. CDR3 protein: CSSTSQGTEQYF. The CDR3 DNA reads as TGTTCCAGCACCTCACAGGGGACCGAGCAGTACTTC.

The chain recombines TRBV7-9 with TRBJ1-2, with 10 bases identical to TRBD1. The CDR3 loop spans 16 amino acids. Germline CDR1 is SEHNR and CDR2 is FQNEAQ (reference sequence). V lost 3 bases to trimming and J lost 2 bases; unmatched junction nucleotides: 6. CDR3 in amino acids: CASSLPPGQGNYGYTF. CDR3 coding DNA: TGTGCCAGCAGCTTGCCTCCGGGACAGGGGAACTATGGCTACACCTTC.

V usage is TRBV9 and J usage is TRBJ2-1; D remains ambiguous. Trimming pared 4 bases from V and 5 bases from J, leaving 4 bases between. Germline CDR1 is SGDLS and CDR2 is YYNGEE. The CDR3 loop spans 11 amino acids. The CDR3 DNA sequence: TGTGCCAGCAGCTTTAACAATGAGCAGTTCTTC. Residues: CASSFNNEQFF.

This clone was seen only a few times. The genes are TRBV5-1 and TRBJ2-7; no reliable D call. Germline V CDR1 and CDR2: SGHRS, YFSETQ. The ends were cut back, 5 bases at V and 7 bases at J, with 10 bases in the middle. The CDR3 consists of 11 residues. The CDR3 is CASRIREEQYF. CDR3 DNA: TGCGCCAGCAGGATCCGCGAGGAGCAGTACTTC.

The chain has TRBV7-9 and TRBJ2-7; TRBD2 aligns across 9 bases. The trim removed 0 bases at V and 6 bases at J, leaving 6 bases unmatched. The CDR3 contains 15 residues. Germline CDR1 reads SEHNR; CDR2 reads FQNEAQ (reference sequence). The CDR3 bases are TGTGCCAGCAGCTTAGCGCGTAGCGGGAGTGGCGAGCAGTACTTC. Amino acids: CASSLARSGSGEQYF.

The V call is TRBV5-4, the J call TRBJ2-7, with 11 nucleotides matching TRBD1. Trimming removed 3 bases from V and 3 bases from J; junction bases left unmatched: 2. Germline lookup yields CDR1 SGHNT and CDR2 YYREEE (reference sequence). The CDR3 sequence is 14 residues long. CDR3 nucleotide sequence: TGTGCCAGCAGCTGGGACAGGGGGATCTACGAGCAGTACTTC. Protein product: CASSWDRGIYEQYF.

V and J are TRBV15 and TRBJ1-5; D gene ambiguous. Germline CDR1 is LNHNV and CDR2 is YYDKDF (reference sequence). Trimming pared 6 bases from V and 4 bases from J, leaving 13 bases between. The CDR3 totals 14 residues. The CDR3 DNA reads TGTGCCACCAGTCCGGGGATTCCTAATCAGCCCCAGCATTTT. It codes for CATSPGIPNQPQHF.

The rearrangement links TRBV27 to TRBJ2-1; perhaps TRBD1 as D (6 bases). Trimming removed 5 bases from V and 9 bases from J, with 14 bases in between. Germline-derived CDR1 and CDR2 are MNHEY and SMNVEV (reference sequence). The CDR3 runs to 13 residues. The CDR3 bases are TGTGCCAGCAGTCTTACAGGGCAGGGTGAGCAGTTCTTC. It specifies CASSLTGQGEQFF.

The chain couples TRBV6-5 to TRBJ1-2; no clear D gene. Trimming left V 5 bases short and J 7 bases short, with 14 bases between. The CDR3 spans 13 residues. CDR1 is MNHEY and CDR2 is SVGAGI in the germline V gene. The chain's CDR3 is CASSPLLGSGYTF. The CDR3 DNA reads TGTGCCAGCAGTCCCCTTCTAGGCTCTGGCTACACCTTC.

The J gene is TRBJ1-1, the V gene TRBV28; D uncertain. This CDR3 is 12 amino acids long. V was clipped by 3 bases and J by 4 bases, with 6 bases between them. The germline V gene has CDR1 MDHEN and CDR2 SYDVKM. The DNA of the CDR3 is TGTGCCAGCAGTTTCCGGGGCACTGAAGCTTTCTTT. Translating it yields CASSFRGTEAFF.

The rearrangement uses TRBV28 and TRBJ2-1; tentative D call: TRBD1 (6 bases). The germline gives CDR1 MDHEN, CDR2 SYDVKM. Trimming pared 7 bases from V and 4 bases from J, leaving 14 bases between. This CDR3 spans 14 amino acids. CDR3 amino acids: CASTMEDRYNEQFF. As DNA, the CDR3 is TGTGCCAGCACGATGGAGGACAGATACAATGAGCAGTTCTTC.

This clone was seen only a few times. The chain carries TRBV18 and TRBJ1-1; no clear D. V was pared by 5 bases and J by 8 bases, with 15 bases between. The CDR3 is 13 amino acids. The germline gives CDR1 KGHSH, CDR2 LQKENI. The CDR3 coding sequence is TGTGCCAGCTCAGATCACGGATCTAGGGAAGCTTTCTTT. Translating gives CASSDHGSREAFF.

The rearrangement uses TRBV6-1 and TRBJ1-1; D uncertain. Germline CDR1 reads MNHNS; CDR2 reads SASEGT. The CDR3 is 14 amino acids. Trimming took 3 bases from V and 4 from J, leaving 12 bases between them. The CDR3 DNA follows: TGTGCCAGCAGTGATTCTTGGGCGGGCACTGAAGCTTTCTTT. Amino acids: CASSDSWAGTEAFF.

The chain is built from TRBV5-1 and TRBJ1-1; no firm D call. Germline lookup yields CDR1 SGHRS and CDR2 YFSETQ. This CDR3 region has 19 residues. Between the trimmed V and J ends, which lost 0 bases and 0 bases, there was a span of 21 bases. CDR3 nucleotide sequence: TGCGCCAGCAGCTTGGGAAACGGGAAGACCGAAATCATGAACACTGAAGCTTTCTTT. This gives the protein CASSLGNGKTEIMNTEAFF. The full variable domain, its missing parts supplied by reference TRBV5-1 and TRBJ1-1, is KAGVTQTPRYLIKTRGQQVTLSCSPISGHRSVSWYQQTPGQGLQFLFEYFSETQRNKGNFPGRFSGRQFSNSRSEMNVSTLELGDSALYLCASSLGNGKTEIMNTEAFFGQGTRLTVV.

This clone was detected once. The chain employs TRBV18 and TRBJ1-2, with D tentatively TRBD1 (6 bases). The CDR3 is 15 amino acids. Germline V gene lookup returns CDR1 KGHSH and CDR2 LQKENI. Trimming stripped 0 bases from V and 10 bases from J, with 18 bases between. In DNA, the CDR3 is TGTGCCAGCTCACCACCCGGGGGGCCACCCACTATCTACACCTTC. Amino acid sequence: CASSPPGGPPTIYTF.

V is TRBV6-1 and J is TRBJ1-1; the D gene is possibly TRBD1 (5 bases). Trimming removed 3 bases from V and 3 bases from J, with 17 bases in between. The CDR3 length is 16 residues. Germline loops: CDR1 MNHNS, CDR2 SASEGT. The CDR3 region has the DNA TGTGCCAGCAGTGATGGAGAGCCGCCGGGGGACACTGAAGCTTTCTTT. Translated: CASSDGEPPGDTEAFF.

This clone was recorded only once. The chain combines TRBV5-4 with TRBJ1-2; TRBD1 matches at 7 bases. The CDR3 loop spans 13 amino acids. The V segment lost 2 bases and the J segment 7 bases; nucleotides outside the gene matches: 5. Germline V gene sequence: CDR1 SGHNT, CDR2 YYREEE (reference sequence). For the CDR3, the DNA is TGTGCCAGCAGCTTAGACAGGGTGGGTGGCTACACCTTC. The encoded protein is CASSLDRVGGYTF.

J is TRBJ2-5 and V is TRBV4-1, with TRBD2 as a possible D gene (6 bases). Per the germline V gene, CDR1 is MGHRA and CDR2 is YSYEKL. The length of the CDR3 is 15 residues. The germline V and J ends were trimmed by 1 base and 9 bases, with 18 bases remaining between them. The CDR3 is CASSQGRDGGRSQYF. The CDR3 DNA reads as TGCGCCAGCAGCCAAGGTCGGGACGGGGGTCGGTCCCAGTACTTC.